A selection of T cell receptor beta chains follows, all from one sample in a study of vaccination and CD4 T cells after COVID-19. TCRdb independently ran MiXCR on the PCR reads; one entry per CDR3 protein. The sample gives under 15,000 distinct CDR3 sequences, under 60% of which show up once; about a sixth is in the top ten. Their target antigens are unknown. The sequencing sample was made of CD4+ T cells from blood, cultured in vitro. The receptors here all came from a human donor who had recovered from COVID-19. Both conserved end residues are part of each CDR3. A D gene is named only where the DNA matches it firmly. Not every row has a clone size; where given, it reads once, few, many or a size class.

TGTGCCAGCAGCGCCCAGGGTATTCAGCCCCAGCATTTT CASSAQGIQPQHF . . TRBJ1-5 TRBV7-2
TGTGCCATAAGGGCAGACAGGAGGAACACTGAAGCTTTCTTT CAIRADRRNTEAFF . few TRBJ1-1 TRBV10-3
TGTGCCAGCAGCTTAGTCTCAGATGAGCAGTTCTTC CASSLVSDEQFF . . TRBJ2-1 TRBV7-9
TGTGCCAGCAGGTTGGACAGGGGACTTTACAATGAGCAGTTCTTC CASRLDRGLYNEQFF TRBD1 once TRBJ2-1 TRBV5-4
TGCAGTGCTAACTCTGATATTCAAGAGACCCAGTACTTC CSANSDIQETQYF . . TRBJ2-5 TRBV20-1
TGCAGTGCTCCTCGACAGGGGTACGAGCAGTACTTC CSAPRQGYEQYF TRBD1 few TRBJ2-7 TRBV20-1
TGTGCCAGCAGCGTAGCTGAGTACAATGAGCAGTTCTTC CASSVAEYNEQFF . . TRBJ2-1 TRBV9
TGTGCCAGCCCCCTGACTCCCCAAAATAAGACCCAGTACTTC CASPLTPQNKTQYF . . TRBJ2-5 TRBV11-3
TGCGCCAGCAGCTTGGGGGCCGCTACTGGAAACACCATATATTTT CASSLGAATGNTIYF . . TRBJ1-3 TRBV5-1
TGTGCCAGCAGTTCTAGCTATGGCTACACCTTC CASSSSYGYTF . . TRBJ1-2 TRBV28
TGCAGTGCCCCAACTAGGGCACAAGAGACCCAGTACTTC CSAPTRAQETQYF . few TRBJ2-5 TRBV20-1
TGTGCCAGTAGTAAGTGGCGGGAGGTCACAGATACGCAGTATTTT CASSKWREVTDTQYF TRBD2 . TRBJ2-3 TRBV19
TGCGCCAGCAGCCTTACAGGAACCCCAGGGGTCGAGCAGTACTTC CASSLTGTPGVEQYF . once TRBJ2-7 TRBV4-1
TGTGCCAGCAGTTCCGGACTAAATGTTGATACGCAGTATTTT CASSSGLNVDTQYF . . TRBJ2-3 TRBV12-3/TRBV12-4
TGCAGTGCTAGAGACATTTACTATGGCTACACCTTC CSARDIYYGYTF . . TRBJ1-2 TRBV20-1
TGTGCCAGCAGTCCAGGGGACAGGAGGGAGACCCAGTACTTC CASSPGDRRETQYF TRBD1 few TRBJ2-5 TRBV12-3/TRBV12-4
TGTGTCAGCAGCTTGACCCTGGTCGGTGAGCAGTTCTTC CVSSLTLVGEQFF . . TRBJ2-1 TRBV7-9
TGCAGTGCTAGCAGGGAGCCCCGCGGGGAGCTGTTTTTT CSASREPRGELFF . . TRBJ2-2 TRBV20-1
TGTGCCAGCAGTGAGATGTTCCAAGAGACCCAGTACTTC CASSEMFQETQYF . . TRBJ2-5 TRBV6-1
TGTGCCAGCAGCCTCGACCCAAGCACAGATACGCAGTATTTT CASSLDPSTDTQYF . few TRBJ2-3 TRBV7-3
TGCGCCAGCAGCCAAGAAGCTCGCGGTCTAGAGACCCAGTACTTC CASSQEARGLETQYF . . TRBJ2-5 TRBV4-1
TGTGCCAGCAGCAAATTAGACGGCCTCCCTGGAAACACCATATATTTT CASSKLDGLPGNTIYF . . TRBJ1-3 TRBV21-1
TGTGCCAGCAGTTCCCAGGGGGGATCACCCCTCCACTTT CASSSQGGSPLHF TRBD1 . TRBJ1-6 TRBV12-3/TRBV12-4